This T cell receptor beta chain originates from a study of cytomegalovirus exposure and HLA in healthy donors. Across the whole study: HLA-typed donors contributed about 85 million unique TCRs, which were held in an early data release. The Caucasian-associated ancestry cluster held around 81% of a few hundred genotyped donors.

This CDR3 is built from 16 residues. Germline CDR1 MDHEN, CDR2 SYDVKM. Losses at the gene ends were 7 bases for V and 3 bases for J; bases not matched to a gene: 11. PCR was performed using 60 Vbeta and 13 Jbeta primers. This table comes from immunoSEQ multiplex PCR, and its TCRdb copy is limited to in-frame clones, with some not included. The table has 80,000 or so clones, about 64% seen once. Of note for this clone: The antigen is unknown.

General study results and limits: TCR beta V- and J-gene trimming, according to a later analysis, was linked to a missense DCLRE1C variant. TCR beta chains numbering some 160 were designated cytomegalovirus-associated.

The TCR originated in a man aged 30 to 45 in good health and CMV-seropositive. The source material was PBMCs. The genes are TRBV28 and TRBJ1-4, with 7 bases lining up with TRBD1. CDR3 coding DNA: TGTGCCAGCACCCAGGGGGGCCTGGAAGCTAATGAAAAACTGTTTTTT. Translation gives CASTQGGLEANEKLFF. Full variable domain (remainder filled in from reference TRBV28 and TRBJ1-4): DVKVTQSSRYLVKRTGEKVFLECVQDMDHENMFWYRQDPGLGLRLIYFSYDVKMKEKGDIPEGYSVSREKKERFSLILESASTNQTSMYLCASTQGGLEANEKLFFGSGTQLSVL.